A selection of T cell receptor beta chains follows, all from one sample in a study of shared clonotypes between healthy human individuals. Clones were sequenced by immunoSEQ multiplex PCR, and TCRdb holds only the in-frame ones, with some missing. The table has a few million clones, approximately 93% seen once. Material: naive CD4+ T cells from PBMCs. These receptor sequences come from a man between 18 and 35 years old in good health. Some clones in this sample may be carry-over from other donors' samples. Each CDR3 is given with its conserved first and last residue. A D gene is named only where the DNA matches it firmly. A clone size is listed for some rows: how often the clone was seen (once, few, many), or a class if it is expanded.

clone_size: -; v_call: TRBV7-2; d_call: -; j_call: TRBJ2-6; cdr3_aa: CASSGRTGSTGANVLTF; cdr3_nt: TGTGCCAGCAGCGGCCGTACAGGATCTACTGGGGCCAACGTCCTGACTTTC
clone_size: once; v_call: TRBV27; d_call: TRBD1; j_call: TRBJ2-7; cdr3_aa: CASSLSSFIGQAYF; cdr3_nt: TGTGCCAGCAGTTTATCGAGTTTTATAGGACAGGCTTACTTC
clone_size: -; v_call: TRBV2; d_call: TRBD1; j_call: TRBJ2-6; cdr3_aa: CASSRMRTGSSGANVLTF; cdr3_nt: TGTGCCAGCAGCCGAATGAGGACAGGCAGCTCTGGGGCCAACGTCCTGACTTTC
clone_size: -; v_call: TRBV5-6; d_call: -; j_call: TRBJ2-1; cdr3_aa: CASSLGTEQFF; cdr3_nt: TGTGCCAGCAGCTTGGGGACAGAGCAGTTCTTC
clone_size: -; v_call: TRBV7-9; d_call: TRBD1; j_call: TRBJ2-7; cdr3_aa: CASSFPGQEQYF; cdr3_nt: TGTGCCAGCAGCTTCCCGGGACAGGAGCAGTACTTC
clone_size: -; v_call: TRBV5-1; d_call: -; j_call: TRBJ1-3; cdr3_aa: CASSLEAVGNTIYF; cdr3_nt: TGCGCCAGCAGCTTGGAGGCAGTAGGAAACACCATATATTTT
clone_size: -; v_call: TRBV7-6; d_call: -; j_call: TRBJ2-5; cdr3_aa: CASSLLSQETQYF; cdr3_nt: TGTGCCAGCAGCTTATTGTCACAAGAGACCCAGTACTTC
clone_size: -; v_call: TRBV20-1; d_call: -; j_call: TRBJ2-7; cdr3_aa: CSATRRYEQYF; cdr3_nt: TGCAGTGCCACACGGCGGTACGAGCAGTACTTC
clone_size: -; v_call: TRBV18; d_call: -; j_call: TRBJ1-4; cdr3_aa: CASSRIQGGDEKLFF; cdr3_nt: TGTGCCAGCTCACGAATACAGGGCGGGGATGAAAAACTGTTTTTT
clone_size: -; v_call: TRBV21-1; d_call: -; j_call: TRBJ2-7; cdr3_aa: CASSTRGQGDDEQYF; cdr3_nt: TGTGCCAGCAGCACTCGAGGACAGGGAGACGACGAGCAGTACTTC
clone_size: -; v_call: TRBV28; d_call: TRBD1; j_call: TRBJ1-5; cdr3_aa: CASSTPGTDNQPQHF; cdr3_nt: TGTGCCAGCAGTACCCCAGGGACAGACAATCAGCCCCAGCATTTT
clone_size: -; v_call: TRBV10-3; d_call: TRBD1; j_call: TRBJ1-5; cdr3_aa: CAIRDSGNQPQHF; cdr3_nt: TGTGCCATCCGGGACAGTGGCAATCAGCCCCAGCATTTT
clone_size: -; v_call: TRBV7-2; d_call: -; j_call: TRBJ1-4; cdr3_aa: CASSSSATNEKLFF; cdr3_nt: TGTGCCAGCAGCTCTTCTGCAACTAATGAAAAACTGTTTTTT
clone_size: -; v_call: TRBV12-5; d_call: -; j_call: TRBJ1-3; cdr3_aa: CASPRSGNTIYF; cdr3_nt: TGTGCTAGTCCGAGATCTGGAAACACCATATATTTT
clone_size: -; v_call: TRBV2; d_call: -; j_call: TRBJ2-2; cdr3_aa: CASSAVKGGELFF; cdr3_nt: TGTGCCAGCAGTGCCGTTAAGGGCGGGGAGCTGTTTTTT
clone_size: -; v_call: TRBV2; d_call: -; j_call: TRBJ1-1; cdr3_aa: CASSGAQGGTEAFF; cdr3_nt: TGTGCCAGCAGTGGGGCCCAGGGAGGCACTGAAGCTTTCTTT
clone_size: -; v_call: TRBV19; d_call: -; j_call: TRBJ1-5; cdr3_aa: CASSIDLFQISNQPQHF; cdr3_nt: TGTGCCAGTAGTATAGATCTATTCCAGATTAGCAATCAGCCCCAGCATTTT
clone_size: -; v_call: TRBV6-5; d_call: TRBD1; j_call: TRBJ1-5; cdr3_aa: CASSSTGKYRQPQHF; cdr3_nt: TGTGCCAGCAGTTCGACAGGGAAGTACCGGCAGCCCCAGCATTTT
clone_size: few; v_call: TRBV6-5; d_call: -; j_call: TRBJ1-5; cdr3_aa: CASSYSRRGQPQHF; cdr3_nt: TGTGCCAGCAGTTACTCCAGGCGGGGTCAGCCCCAGCATTTT
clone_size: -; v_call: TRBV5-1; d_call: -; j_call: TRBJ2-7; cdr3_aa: CASSLVPGPYEQYF; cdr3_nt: TGCGCCAGCAGCTTGGTTCCGGGCCCCTACGAGCAGTACTTC
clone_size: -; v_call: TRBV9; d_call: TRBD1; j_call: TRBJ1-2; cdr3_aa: CASSVLGQGANSHTF; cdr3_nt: TGTGCCAGCAGCGTATTGGGACAGGGGGCGAATTCGCACACCTTC
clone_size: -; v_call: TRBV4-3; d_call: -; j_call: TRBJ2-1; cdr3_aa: CASSQFAPSGPRQFF; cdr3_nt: TGCGCCAGCAGCCAATTCGCACCGTCGGGGCCAAGGCAGTTCTTC
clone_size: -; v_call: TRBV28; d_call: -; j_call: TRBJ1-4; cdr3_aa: CASSFSGATNEKLFF; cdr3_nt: TGTGCCAGCAGTTTCTCCGGTGCAACTAATGAAAAACTGTTTTTT
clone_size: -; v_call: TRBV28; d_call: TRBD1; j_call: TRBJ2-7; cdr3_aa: CGTATSYEQYF; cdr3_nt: TGCGGGACAGCTACCTCCTACGAGCAGTACTTC
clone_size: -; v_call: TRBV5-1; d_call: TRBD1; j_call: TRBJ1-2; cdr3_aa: CASSLTGDNYGYTF; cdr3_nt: TGCGCCAGCAGCTTGACAGGGGATAACTATGGCTACACCTTC
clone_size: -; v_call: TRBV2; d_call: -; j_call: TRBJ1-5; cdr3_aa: CASSELSINQPQHF; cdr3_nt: TGTGCCAGCAGTGAACTGTCAATCAATCAGCCCCAGCATTTT
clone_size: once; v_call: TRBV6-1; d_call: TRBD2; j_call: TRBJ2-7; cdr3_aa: CASRLAGGPHEQYF; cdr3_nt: TGTGCCAGCAGGCTAGCGGGAGGGCCCCACGAGCAGTACTTC
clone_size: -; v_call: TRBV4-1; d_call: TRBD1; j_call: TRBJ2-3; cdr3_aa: CASSQARDRVLTTDTQYF; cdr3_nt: TGCGCCAGCAGCCAAGCCCGGGACAGGGTCCTAACCACAGATACGCAGTATTTT
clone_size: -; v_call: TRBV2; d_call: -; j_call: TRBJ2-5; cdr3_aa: CASGPLQRSQETQYF; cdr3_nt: TGTGCCAGCGGACCCCTACAGAGATCCCAAGAGACCCAGTACTTC
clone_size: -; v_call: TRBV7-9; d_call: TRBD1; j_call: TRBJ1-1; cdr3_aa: CASRPQGADTEAFF; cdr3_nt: TGTGCCAGCAGACCACAGGGGGCTGACACTGAAGCTTTCTTT
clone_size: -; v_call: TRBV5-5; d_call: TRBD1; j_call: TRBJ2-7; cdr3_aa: CASSRGDRVYEQYF; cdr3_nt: TGTGCCAGCAGCCGGGGGGACAGGGTTTACGAGCAGTACTTC
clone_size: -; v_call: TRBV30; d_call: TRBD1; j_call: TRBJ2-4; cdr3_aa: CAWARTGGNIQYF; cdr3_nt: TGTGCCTGGGCAAGGACAGGGGGTAACATTCAGTACTTC
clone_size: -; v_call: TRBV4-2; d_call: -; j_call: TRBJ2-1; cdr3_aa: CASSQDRYLSEDDEQFF; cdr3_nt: TGTGCCAGCAGCCAAGATCGGTATCTAAGCGAGGACGATGAGCAGTTCTTC
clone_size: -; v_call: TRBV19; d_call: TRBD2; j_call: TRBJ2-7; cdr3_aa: CASSIHLAGAYEQYF; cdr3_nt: TGTGCCAGTAGTATCCACCTAGCGGGAGCTTACGAGCAGTACTTC
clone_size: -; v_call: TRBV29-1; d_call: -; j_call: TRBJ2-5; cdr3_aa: CSVGGSFGETQYF; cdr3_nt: TGCAGCGTTGGGGGAAGCTTTGGAGAGACCCAGTACTTC
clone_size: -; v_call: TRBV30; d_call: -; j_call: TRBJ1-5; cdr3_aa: CAWSVRRNQPQHF; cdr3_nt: TGTGCCTGGAGTGTACGTCGGAATCAGCCCCAGCATTTT
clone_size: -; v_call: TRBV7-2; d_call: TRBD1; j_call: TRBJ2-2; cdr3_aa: CASRLTGAGTGELFF; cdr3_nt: TGTGCCAGCAGACTTACAGGGGCCGGCACCGGGGAGCTGTTTTTT
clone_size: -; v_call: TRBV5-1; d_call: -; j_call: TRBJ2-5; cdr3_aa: CASSLFGVGGQETQYF; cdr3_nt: TGCGCCAGCAGCTTGTTTGGGGTGGGTGGACAAGAGACCCAGTACTTC
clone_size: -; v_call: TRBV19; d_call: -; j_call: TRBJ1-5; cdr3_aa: CASSKGRGFNQPQHF; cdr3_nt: TGTGCCAGTAGTAAGGGACGGGGTTTCAATCAGCCCCAGCATTTT
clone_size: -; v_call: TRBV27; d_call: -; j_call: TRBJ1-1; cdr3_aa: CASSPQSARNTEAFF; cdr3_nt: TGTGCCAGCAGTCCGCAGTCCGCGAGGAACACTGAAGCTTTCTTT
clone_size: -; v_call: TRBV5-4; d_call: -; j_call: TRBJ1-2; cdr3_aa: CASSHLSFGRLRRYGYTF; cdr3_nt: TGTGCCAGCAGCCACCTCTCATTTGGACGCCTGCGGCGTTATGGCTACACCTTC
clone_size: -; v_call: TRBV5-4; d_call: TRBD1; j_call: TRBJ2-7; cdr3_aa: CASSLGQGAAYEQYF; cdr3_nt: TGTGCCAGCAGCTTGGGACAGGGGGCAGCCTACGAGCAGTACTTC
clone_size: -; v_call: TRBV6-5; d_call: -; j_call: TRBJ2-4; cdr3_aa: CASSYSQGRRNIQYF; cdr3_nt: TGTGCCAGCAGTTACTCGCAGGGGCGGAGGAACATTCAGTACTTC
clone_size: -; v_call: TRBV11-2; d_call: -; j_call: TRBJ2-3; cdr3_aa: CASSLVLGTDTQYF; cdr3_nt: TGTGCCAGCAGCTTAGTTTTGGGCACAGATACGCAGTATTTT
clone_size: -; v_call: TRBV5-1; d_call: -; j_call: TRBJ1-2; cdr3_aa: CASSLDTSRYGYTF; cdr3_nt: TGCGCCAGCAGCTTGGACACGAGTAGGTATGGCTACACCTTC
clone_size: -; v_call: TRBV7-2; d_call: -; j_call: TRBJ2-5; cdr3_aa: CASSPSSKETQYF; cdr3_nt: TGTGCCAGCAGCCCGAGCTCGAAAGAGACCCAGTACTTC
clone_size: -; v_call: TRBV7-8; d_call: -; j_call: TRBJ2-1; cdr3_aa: CASSARSRLARYNEQFF; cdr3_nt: TGTGCCAGCAGCGCCAGGAGCCGGCTAGCGAGGTACAATGAGCAGTTCTTC
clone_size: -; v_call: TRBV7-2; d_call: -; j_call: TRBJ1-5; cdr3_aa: CASSLAGQPQHF; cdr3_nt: TGTGCCAGCAGCTTAGCAGGTCAGCCCCAGCATTTT
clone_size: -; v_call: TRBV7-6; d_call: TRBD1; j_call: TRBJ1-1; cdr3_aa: CASSPGQLNTEAFF; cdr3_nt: TGTGCCAGCAGCCCGGGACAGCTGAACACTGAAGCTTTCTTT
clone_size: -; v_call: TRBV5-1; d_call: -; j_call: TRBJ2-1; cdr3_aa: CASRVEIASNEQFF; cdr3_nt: TGCGCCAGCAGGGTGGAGATAGCATCCAATGAGCAGTTCTTC
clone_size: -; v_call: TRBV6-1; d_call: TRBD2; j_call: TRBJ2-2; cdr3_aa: CAEAAGGAGELFF; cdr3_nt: TGTGCCGAAGCGGCGGGGGGAGCCGGGGAGCTGTTTTTT
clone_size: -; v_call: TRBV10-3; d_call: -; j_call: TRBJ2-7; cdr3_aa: CAISEGIHEQYF; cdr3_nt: TGTGCCATCAGTGAGGGGATCCACGAGCAGTACTTC
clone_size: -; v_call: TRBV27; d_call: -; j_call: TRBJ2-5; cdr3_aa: CASSLGPGYGTQYF; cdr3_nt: TGTGCCAGCAGTTTAGGTCCGGGCTATGGGACCCAGTACTTC
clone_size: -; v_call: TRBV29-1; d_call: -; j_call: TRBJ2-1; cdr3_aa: CSVGRREHYNEQFF; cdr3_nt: TGCAGCGTTGGGCGGCGGGAACACTACAATGAGCAGTTCTTC
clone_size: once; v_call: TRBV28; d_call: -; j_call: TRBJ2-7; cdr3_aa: CASSLPRGSYEQYF; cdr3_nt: TGTGCCAGCAGTTTACCGCGGGGCTCCTACGAGCAGTACTTC